This TCR beta chain stems from a study of blood T cell repertoires in COVID-19. Study-wide background: Collection of acute and convalescent COVID-19 samples took place in the United States, Italy and Spain. The cDNA or gDNA used as material had been derived from T cells, B-cell-depleted T cells, or PBMCs.

In the original processing: For nucleated cells, counts were estimated from reference gene primer amplification. Some clones are missing from TCRdb's copy, which holds only in-frame ones; the method was immunoSEQ multiplex PCR. That table furnishes V, J and clone size, whereas the DNA furnished D and trimming. This table holds almost 500,000 clones, 70% to 90% found once. Participant-reported clinical history was the basis for cohort assignment. This CDR3 is built from 16 residues. V was clipped by 6 bases and J by 5 bases; unmatched bases: 10. Per germline, CDR1 MNHEY and CDR2 SMNVEV (reference sequence).

J is TRBJ2-7 and V is TRBV27, with TRBD2 identical over 13 bases. The TCR originated in a woman aged 60-75 years who had recovered from COVID-19. Specimen: PBMCs or T cells enriched from blood (not recorded which). The CDR3 region has the DNA TGTGCCAGCAGCACCGCCGGGACTAGCGGGGTGAACGAGCAGTACTTC. Its translation: CASSTAGTSGVNEQYF.